This T cell receptor beta chain is from a study of CD8 T cells in ankylosing spondylitis. MiXCR was run by TCRdb on the 5' RACE reads, yielding one entry per CDR3 protein. Of fewer than 200,000 distinct CDR3 sequences listed, over 15% were seen once; the top ten hold 3.5% to 5%. Overall study findings and caveats: Previously reported in reactive arthritis synovial fluid and blood were some of the motif variants. Reported data indicate significant enrichment of disease-linked clones within matched ankylosing spondylitis synovial fluid.

On this clonotype itself: The antigen is unknown.

Trimming cost V 5 bases and J 5 bases; bases outside gene matches: 16. This CDR3 has 17 residues. Germline-derived CDR1 and CDR2 are SGHAT and FQNNGV. The chain links TRBV11-2 to TRBJ1-1; 8 nucleotides line up with TRBD1. The sequencing sample was made of blood, either unsorted or a sorted T cell fraction (not recorded which). The source is a male donor aged 10-35 years with ankylosing spondylitis or in good health (not recorded which). This CDR3 is CASSPTGTGPKGTEAFF. The CDR3 region has the DNA TGTGCCAGCAGCCCGACCGGGACAGGCCCGAAAGGGACTGAAGCTTTCTTT.